This is a list of T cell receptor beta chains from one sample in a study of T-cell memory formation after mild COVID-19. TCRdb re-called the 5' RACE reads through MiXCR, storing one row per CDR3 protein. The repertoire holds tens of thousands of distinct CDR3 sequences, with roughly 20% as singletons. The sequenced material came from PBMCs or a T cell subset sorted from them (not recorded which). The receptors were sampled from an adult who had mild COVID-19 (a few samples of this study predate the infection). Cell type and time point are not known. The CDR3 runs from the conserved cysteine through the conserved F or W. D genes are given only for firm matches. A row's size may be missing; if present it is once, few, many or a size class.

V gene	D gene	J gene	clone size	CDR3 protein	CDR3 DNA
TRBV30	.	TRBJ1-5	.	CAWTGGVGNQPQHF	TGTGCCTGGACCGGAGGGGTGGGGAATCAGCCCCAGCATTTT
TRBV12-3/TRBV12-4	TRBD2	TRBJ2-1	many	CASSTSGSRYEQFF	TGTGCCAGCAGTACTAGCGGGAGTAGATATGAGCAGTTCTTC
TRBV7-2	TRBD1	TRBJ2-2	many	CASSKMTGPGELFF	TGTGCCAGCAGCAAGATGACAGGGCCCGGGGAGCTGTTTTTT
TRBV4-1	.	TRBJ2-7	many	CASSQDLPVTVKYF	TGCGCCAGCAGCCAAGATCTTCCGGTGACAGTAAAGTACTTC
TRBV12-3/TRBV12-4	TRBD1	TRBJ1-6	many	CASSFDRGWSPLHF	TGTGCCAGCAGCTTTGACAGGGGCTGGTCACCCCTCCACTTT
TRBV7-8	.	TRBJ1-1	many	CASSQNQGRTEAFF	TGTGCCAGCAGCCAGAATCAGGGGCGTACTGAAGCTTTCTTT
TRBV12-3/TRBV12-4	.	TRBJ2-7	many	CASSLQTFRDRGPSSYEQYF	TGTGCCAGCAGTCTCCAGACATTTCGTGACAGAGGTCCTTCTTCCTACGAGCAGTACTTC
TRBV7-9	.	TRBJ2-2	many	CASSLIGELFF	TGTGCCAGCAGCTTAATCGGGGAGCTGTTTTTT
TRBV11-2	TRBD1	TRBJ2-1	many	CASSLGLTGVNEQFF	TGTGCCAGCAGCTTAGGCTTGACAGGGGTTAATGAGCAGTTCTTC
TRBV5-1	TRBD2	TRBJ2-3	many	CASSFLSGGSTDTQYF	TGCGCCAGCAGCTTTCTCAGCGGGGGAAGCACAGATACGCAGTATTTT